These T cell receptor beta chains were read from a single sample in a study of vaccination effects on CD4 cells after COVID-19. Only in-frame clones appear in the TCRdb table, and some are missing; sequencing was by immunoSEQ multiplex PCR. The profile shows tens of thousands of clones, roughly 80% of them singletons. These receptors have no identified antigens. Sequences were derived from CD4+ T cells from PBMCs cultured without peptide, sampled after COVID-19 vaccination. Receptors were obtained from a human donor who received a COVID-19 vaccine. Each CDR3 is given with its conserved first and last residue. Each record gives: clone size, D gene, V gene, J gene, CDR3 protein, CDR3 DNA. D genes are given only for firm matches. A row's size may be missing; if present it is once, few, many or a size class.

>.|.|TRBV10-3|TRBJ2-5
CAISEPGVSGPQETQYF
TGTGCCATCAGTGAGCCGGGGGTTAGCGGACCCCAAGAGACCCAGTACTTC
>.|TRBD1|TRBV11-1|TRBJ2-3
CASSLDRGPQYF
TGTGCCAGCAGCTTAGACAGGGGACCGCAGTATTTT
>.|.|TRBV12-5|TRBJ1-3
CASGLGVTEFSGNTIYF
TGTGCTAGTGGTTTGGGGGTCACAGAATTCTCTGGAAACACCATATATTTT
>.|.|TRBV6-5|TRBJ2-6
CASSYSDSSGANVLTF
TGTGCCAGCAGTTACTCAGACAGCTCTGGGGCCAACGTCCTGACTTTC
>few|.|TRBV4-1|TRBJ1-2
CASSQGQPGYTF
TGCGCCAGCAGCCAAGGACAGCCTGGCTACACCTTC
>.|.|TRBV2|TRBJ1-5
CATTPDRLSNQPQHF
TGTGCCACCACACCGGACAGACTTAGCAATCAGCCCCAGCATTTT
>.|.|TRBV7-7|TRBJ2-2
CASSLGRGGDTGELFF
TGTGCCAGCAGCTTAGGTCGGGGAGGAGACACCGGGGAGCTGTTTTTT
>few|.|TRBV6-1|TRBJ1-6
CASSDDRIGYYSPLHF
TGTGCCAGCAGTGACGACAGGATCGGGTATTATTCACCCCTCCACTTT
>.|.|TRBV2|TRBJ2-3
CASSDYSGADTQYF
TGTGCCAGCAGTGATTATTCCGGGGCAGATACGCAGTATTTT
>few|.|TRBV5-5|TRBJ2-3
CASSLILSTDTQYF
TGTGCCAGCAGCTTGATCCTTAGCACAGATACGCAGTATTTT
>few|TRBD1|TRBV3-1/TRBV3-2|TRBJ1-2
CASGQGGYGYTF
TGTGCCAGCGGACAGGGGGGCTATGGCTACACCTTC
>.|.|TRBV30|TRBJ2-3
CAWSVTSTDTQYF
TGTGCCTGGAGTGTAACGAGCACAGATACGCAGTATTTT
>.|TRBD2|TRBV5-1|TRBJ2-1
CASSWGTSGGAAEQFF
TGCGCCAGCAGCTGGGGGACTAGCGGGGGGGCCGCTGAGCAGTTCTTC
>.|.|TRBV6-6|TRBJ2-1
CASSFQGSSYNEQFF
TGTGCCAGCAGTTTTCAAGGGAGTTCCTACAATGAGCAGTTCTTC
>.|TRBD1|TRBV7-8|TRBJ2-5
CASSSGTGEQETQYF
TGTGCCAGCAGCTCCGGGACAGGGGAACAAGAGACCCAGTACTTC
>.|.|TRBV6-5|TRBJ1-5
CASSYSHNQPQHF
TGTGCCAGCAGTTACTCACACAATCAGCCCCAGCATTTT
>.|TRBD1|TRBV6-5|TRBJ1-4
CASSRQGLNEKLFF
TGTGCCAGCAGTCGACAGGGACTTAATGAAAAACTGTTTTTT
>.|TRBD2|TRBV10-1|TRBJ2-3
CASSAAGRGTDTQYF
TGCGCCAGCAGTGCGGCGGGGAGGGGCACAGATACGCAGTATTTT
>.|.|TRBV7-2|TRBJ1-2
CASSKDLYGYTF
TGTGCCAGCAGCAAGGACCTATATGGCTACACCTTC
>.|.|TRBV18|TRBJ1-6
CASSPRVGSNSPLHF
TGTGCCAGCTCACCACGGGTAGGAAGTAATTCACCCCTCCACTTT
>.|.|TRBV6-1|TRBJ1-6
CASSESLGPLHF
TGTGCCAGCAGTGAGTCCCTTGGGCCCCTCCACTTT
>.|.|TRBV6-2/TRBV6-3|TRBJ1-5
CASSSWTDDSNQPQHF
TGTGCCAGCAGCTCTTGGACAGACGATAGCAATCAGCCCCAGCATTTT
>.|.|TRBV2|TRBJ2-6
CAGTTGSRSGANVLTF
TGTGCCGGAACTACAGGGTCTCGCTCTGGGGCCAACGTCCTGACTTTC
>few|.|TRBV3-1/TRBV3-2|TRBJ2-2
CASSQGLSGGELFF
TGTGCCAGCAGCCAAGGACTCTCGGGCGGGGAGCTGTTTTTT
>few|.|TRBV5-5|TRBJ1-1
CASSLGGLNTEAFF
TGTGCCAGCAGCTTGGGGGGATTAAACACTGAAGCTTTCTTT